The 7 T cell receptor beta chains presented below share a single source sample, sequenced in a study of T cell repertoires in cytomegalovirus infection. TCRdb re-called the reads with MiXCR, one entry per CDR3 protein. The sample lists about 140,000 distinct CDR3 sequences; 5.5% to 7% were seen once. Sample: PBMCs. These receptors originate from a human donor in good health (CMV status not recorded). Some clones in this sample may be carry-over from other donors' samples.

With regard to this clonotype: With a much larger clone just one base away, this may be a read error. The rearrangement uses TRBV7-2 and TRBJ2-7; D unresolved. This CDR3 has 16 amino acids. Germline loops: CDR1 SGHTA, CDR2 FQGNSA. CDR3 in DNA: TGTGTCAGCAGCAAAGACCCTGGACGGACGAACTACGAGCAGTACTTC. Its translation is CVSSKDPGRTNYEQYF.

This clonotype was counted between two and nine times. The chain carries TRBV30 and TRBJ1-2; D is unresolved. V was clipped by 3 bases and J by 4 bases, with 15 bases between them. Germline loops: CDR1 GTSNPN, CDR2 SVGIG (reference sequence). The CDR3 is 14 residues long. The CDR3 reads CAWSPGFGFYGYTF. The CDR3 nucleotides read TGTGCCTGGAGCCCCGGGTTTGGGTTCTATGGCTACACCTTC.

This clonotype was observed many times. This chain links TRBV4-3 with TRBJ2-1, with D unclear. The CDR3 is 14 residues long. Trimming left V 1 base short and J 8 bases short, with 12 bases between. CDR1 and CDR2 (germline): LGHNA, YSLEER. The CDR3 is CASSQGVRLDEQFF. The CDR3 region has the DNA TGCGCCAGCAGCCAAGGTGTTAGACTGGATGAGCAGTTCTTC.

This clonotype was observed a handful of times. The CDR3 protein is CSARAPFGVYEQFF. The CDR3 bases are TGCAGTGCTAGAGCCCCTTTCGGGGTATATGAGCAGTTCTTC. The rearrangement uses TRBV20-1 and TRBJ2-1; D is possibly TRBD2 (5 bases). The CDR3 spans 14 residues. Trimming removed 1 base at V and 8 bases at J, with 15 bases between. CDR1 is DFQATT and CDR2 is SNEGSKA in the germline V gene (reference sequence).

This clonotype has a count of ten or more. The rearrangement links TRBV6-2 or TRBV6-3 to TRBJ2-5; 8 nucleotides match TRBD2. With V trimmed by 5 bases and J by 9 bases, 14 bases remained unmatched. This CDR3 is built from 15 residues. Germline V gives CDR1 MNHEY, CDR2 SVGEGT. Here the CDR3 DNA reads TGTGCCAGCAGTCCCGGACTAGCAGGTCGGGGGGCCCAGTACTTC. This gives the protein CASSPGLAGRGAQYF.

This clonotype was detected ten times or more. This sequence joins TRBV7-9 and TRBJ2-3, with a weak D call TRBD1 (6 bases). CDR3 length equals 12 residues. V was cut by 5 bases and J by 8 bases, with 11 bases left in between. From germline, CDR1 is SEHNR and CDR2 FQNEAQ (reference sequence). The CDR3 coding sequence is TGTGCCAGCAGCCACAGGGAGTCTACGCAGTATTTT. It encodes CASSHRESTQYF.

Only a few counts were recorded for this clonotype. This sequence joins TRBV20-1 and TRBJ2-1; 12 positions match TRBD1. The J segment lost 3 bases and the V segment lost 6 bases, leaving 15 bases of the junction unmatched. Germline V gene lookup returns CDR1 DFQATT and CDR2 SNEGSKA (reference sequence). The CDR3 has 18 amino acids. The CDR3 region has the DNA TGCAGTGCCCTCCTCCGGGACAGGGGGCTGAAAATCTACAATGAGCAGTTCTTC. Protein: CSALLRDRGLKIYNEQFF.